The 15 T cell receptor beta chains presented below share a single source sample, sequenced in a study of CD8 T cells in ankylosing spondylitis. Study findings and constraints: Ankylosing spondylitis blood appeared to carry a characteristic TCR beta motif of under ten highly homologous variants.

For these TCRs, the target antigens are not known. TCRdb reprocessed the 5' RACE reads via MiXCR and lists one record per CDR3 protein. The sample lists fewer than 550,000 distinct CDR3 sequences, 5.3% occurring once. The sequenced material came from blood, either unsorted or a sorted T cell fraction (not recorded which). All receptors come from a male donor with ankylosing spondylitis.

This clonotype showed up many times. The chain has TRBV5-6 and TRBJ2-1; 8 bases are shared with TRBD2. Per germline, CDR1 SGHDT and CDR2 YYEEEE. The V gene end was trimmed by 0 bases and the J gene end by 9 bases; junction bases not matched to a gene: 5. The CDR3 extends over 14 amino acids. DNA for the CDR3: TGTGCCAGCAGCTTGGGCGGGAGGTTGAGTGAGCAGTTCTTC. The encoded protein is CASSLGGRLSEQFF.

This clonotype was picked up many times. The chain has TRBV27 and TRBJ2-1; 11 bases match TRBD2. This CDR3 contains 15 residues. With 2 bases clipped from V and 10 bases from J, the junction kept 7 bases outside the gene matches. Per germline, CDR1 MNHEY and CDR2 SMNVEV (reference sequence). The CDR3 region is CASSLVLAGGREQFF. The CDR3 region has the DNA TGTGCCAGCAGTTTAGTTCTAGCGGGAGGTCGGGAGCAGTTCTTC.

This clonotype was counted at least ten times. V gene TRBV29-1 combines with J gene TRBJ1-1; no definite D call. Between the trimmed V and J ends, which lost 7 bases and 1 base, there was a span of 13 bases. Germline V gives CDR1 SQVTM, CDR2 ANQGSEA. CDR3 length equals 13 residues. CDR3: CSAWTGKNTEAFF. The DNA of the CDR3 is TGCAGCGCCTGGACCGGGAAGAACACTGAAGCTTTCTTT.

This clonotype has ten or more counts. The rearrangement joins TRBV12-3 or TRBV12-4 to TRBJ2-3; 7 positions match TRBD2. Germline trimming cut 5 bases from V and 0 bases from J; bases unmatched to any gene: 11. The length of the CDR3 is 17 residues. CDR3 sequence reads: CASSPRASGTSTDTQYF. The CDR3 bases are TGTGCCAGCAGTCCCCGGGCCAGCGGGACTAGCACAGATACGCAGTATTTT.

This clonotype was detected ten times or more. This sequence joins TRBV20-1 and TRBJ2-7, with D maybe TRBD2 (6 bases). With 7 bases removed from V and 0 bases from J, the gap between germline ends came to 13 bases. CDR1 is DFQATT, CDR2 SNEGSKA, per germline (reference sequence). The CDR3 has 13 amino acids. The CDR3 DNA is TGCAGTGGGGAGGCAGAATTCTCCTACGAGCAGTACTTC. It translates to CSGEAEFSYEQYF.

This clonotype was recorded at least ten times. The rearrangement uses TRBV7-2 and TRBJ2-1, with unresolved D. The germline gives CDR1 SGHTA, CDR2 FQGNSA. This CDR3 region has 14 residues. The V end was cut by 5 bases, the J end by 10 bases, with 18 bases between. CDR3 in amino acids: CASSPLFLLGEQFF. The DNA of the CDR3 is TGTGCCAGCAGCCCTCTCTTCCTCTTAGGAGAGCAGTTCTTC.

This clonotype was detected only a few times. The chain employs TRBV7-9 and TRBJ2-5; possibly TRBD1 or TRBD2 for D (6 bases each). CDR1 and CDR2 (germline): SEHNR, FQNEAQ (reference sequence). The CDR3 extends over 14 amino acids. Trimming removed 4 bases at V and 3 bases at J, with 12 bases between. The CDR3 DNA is TGTGCCAGCAGCTCAAGGGGGGCGGAAGAGACCCAGTACTTC. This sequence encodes CASSSRGAEETQYF.

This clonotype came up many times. CDR3 in DNA: TGCAGTGTCCGAAGGACAGGGGGTCCCTACGAGCAGTACTTC. It codes for CSVRRTGGPYEQYF. The rearrangement joins TRBV20-1 to TRBJ2-7; 10 bases match TRBD1. The trim removed 7 bases at V and 2 bases at J, leaving 8 bases unmatched. CDR1 and CDR2 from the germline V gene are DFQATT and SNEGSKA (reference sequence). This CDR3 contains 14 residues.

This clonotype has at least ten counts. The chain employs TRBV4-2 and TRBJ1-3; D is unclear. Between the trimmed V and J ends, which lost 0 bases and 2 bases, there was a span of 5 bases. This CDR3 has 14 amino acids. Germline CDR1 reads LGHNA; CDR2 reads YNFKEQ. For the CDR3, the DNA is TGTGCCAGCAGCCAAGAATTACCTGGAAACACCATATATTTT. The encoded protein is CASSQELPGNTIYF.

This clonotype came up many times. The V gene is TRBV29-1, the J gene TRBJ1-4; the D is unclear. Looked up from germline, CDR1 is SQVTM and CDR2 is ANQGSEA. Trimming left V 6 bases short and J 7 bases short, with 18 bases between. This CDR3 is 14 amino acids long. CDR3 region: CSVGWWGTGEKLFF. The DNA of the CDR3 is TGCAGCGTGGGGTGGTGGGGAACGGGTGAAAAACTGTTTTTT.

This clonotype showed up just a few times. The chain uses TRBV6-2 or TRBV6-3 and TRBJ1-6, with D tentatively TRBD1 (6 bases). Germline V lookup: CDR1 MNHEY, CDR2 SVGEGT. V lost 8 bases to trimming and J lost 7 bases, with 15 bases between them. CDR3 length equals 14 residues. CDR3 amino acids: CASFHQGLNSPLHF. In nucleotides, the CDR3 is TGTGCCAGCTTCCATCAGGGGTTGAATTCACCCCTCCACTTT.

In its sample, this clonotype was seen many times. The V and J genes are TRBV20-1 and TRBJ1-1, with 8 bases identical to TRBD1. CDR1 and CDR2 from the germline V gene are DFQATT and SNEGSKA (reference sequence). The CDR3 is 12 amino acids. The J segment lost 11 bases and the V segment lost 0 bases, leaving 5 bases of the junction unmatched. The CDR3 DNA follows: TGCAGTGCTAGAGACAGGGGGCGAGTGGCTTTCTTT. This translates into CSARDRGRVAFF.

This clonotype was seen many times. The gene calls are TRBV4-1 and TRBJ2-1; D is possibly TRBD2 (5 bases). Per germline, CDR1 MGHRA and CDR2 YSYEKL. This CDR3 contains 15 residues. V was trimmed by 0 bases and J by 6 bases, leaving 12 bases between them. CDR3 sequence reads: CASSQDSVAGNEQFF. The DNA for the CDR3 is TGCGCCAGCAGCCAAGATTCCGTTGCGGGCAATGAGCAGTTCTTC.

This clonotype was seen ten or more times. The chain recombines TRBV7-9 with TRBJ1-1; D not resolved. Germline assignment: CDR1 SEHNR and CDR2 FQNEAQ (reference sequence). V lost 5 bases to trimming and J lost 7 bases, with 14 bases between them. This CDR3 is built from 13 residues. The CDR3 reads CASSPLDGSEAFF. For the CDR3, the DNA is TGTGCCAGCAGCCCACTGGACGGCAGTGAAGCTTTCTTT.

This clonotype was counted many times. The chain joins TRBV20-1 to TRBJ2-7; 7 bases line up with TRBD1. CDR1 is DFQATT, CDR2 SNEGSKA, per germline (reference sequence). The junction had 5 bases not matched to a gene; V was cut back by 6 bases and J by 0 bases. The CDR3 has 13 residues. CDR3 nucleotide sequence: TGCAGTGCGCTGGGACAGAGCTCCTACGAGCAGTACTTC. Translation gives CSALGQSSYEQYF.